These 9 T cell receptor beta chains share one sample of origin, sequenced in a study of CD8+ T cells in alopecia areata. The authors extracted RNA and reverse transcribed it into cDNA as the sequencing template. Measured with immunoSEQ multiplex PCR; TCRdb has only the in-frame clones, and not every one. The repertoire holds 150,000 or so clones, more than 40% seen once, with about 6.4% in the top ten. Sequencing was carried out using CD4+ T cells sorted from blood. The source of these receptors is a human donor with alopecia areata.

The sample holds a few counts of this clone. V is TRBV19 and J is TRBJ2-1; unclear D gene. This CDR3 is built from 16 residues. Per the germline V gene, CDR1 is LNHDA and CDR2 is SQIVND (reference sequence). V lost 7 bases and J 0 bases, leaving 16 bases between the germline ends. The CDR3 loop is CASTPNGALSYNEQFF. The DNA of the CDR3 is TGTGCCAGTACTCCCAACGGAGCCCTCTCCTACAATGAGCAGTTCTTC.

The chain couples TRBV28 to TRBJ2-3; D ambiguous. The V and J ends lost 3 bases and 2 bases respectively, with 0 bases between them. Germline V lookup: CDR1 MDHEN, CDR2 SYDVKM. The CDR3 is 11 amino acids. The CDR3 is CASSFTDTQYF. The CDR3 DNA reads as TGTGCCAGCAGTTTCACAGATACGCAGTATTTT. Filled out from reference TRBV28 and TRBJ2-3, the complete variable domain reads DVKVTQSSRYLVKRTGEKVFLECVQDMDHENMFWYRQDPGLGLRLIYFSYDVKMKEKGDIPEGYSVSREKKERFSLILESASTNQTSMYLCASSFTDTQYFGPGTRLTVL.

V and J are TRBV18 and TRBJ2-1, with D uncertain. Trimming took off 3 bases at V and 2 bases at J, with 5 bases between the two ends. Germline CDR1 KGHSH, CDR2 LQKENI. The CDR3 consists of 13 residues. The CDR3 loop is CASSPLAYNEQFF. The CDR3, as DNA: TGTGCCAGCTCACCTCTAGCCTACAATGAGCAGTTCTTC.

The chain combines TRBV7-9 with TRBJ2-3; D uncertain. This CDR3 region has 11 residues. V was pared by 7 bases and J by 7 bases, with 9 bases between. The V gene's germline CDR1 is SEHNR and CDR2 FQNEAQ (reference sequence). The CDR3 region has the DNA TGTGCCAGCAAGGCGGAGCATACGCAGTATTTT. Protein sequence: CASKAEHTQYF.

Only a few counts were recorded for this clone. This CDR3 is CASSVASDPWGGYEQYF. The CDR3 bases are TGTGCCAGCAGCGTAGCTAGTGACCCCTGGGGGGGCTACGAGCAGTACTTC. V usage is TRBV9 and J usage is TRBJ2-7, with TRBD2 identical over 7 bases. Germline CDR1 and CDR2: SGDLS and YYNGEE. The CDR3 covers 17 residues. The J segment lost 3 bases and the V segment lost 0 bases, leaving 12 bases of the junction unmatched.

The CDR3 is CASSLAGTLYGYTF. Written as DNA, the CDR3 is TGTGCCAGCAGTTTGGCCGGGACGCTATATGGCTACACCTTC. The chain couples TRBV2 to TRBJ1-2; TRBD1 might be the D (5 bases). The V gene's germline CDR1 is SNHLY and CDR2 FYNNEI. Trimming removed 5 bases from V and 5 bases from J, with 15 bases in between. This CDR3 is 14 amino acids long.

The CDR3 region is CASSATPGTTPSGYTF. The CDR3 DNA follows: TGCGCCAGCAGCGCAACCCCCGGGACAACGCCTTCCGGCTACACCTTC. This rearrangement joins TRBV5-1 to TRBJ1-2; D is possibly TRBD1 (6 bases). This CDR3 has 16 residues. The germline CDR1 and CDR2 sequences are SGHRS and YFSETQ. Trimming shortened V by 4 bases and J by 8 bases, and 24 bases separated the two germline ends.

Only a few counts were recorded for this clone. The chain couples TRBV7-2 to TRBJ2-3; 7 positions agree with TRBD1. The CDR3 runs to 15 residues. CDR1 is SGHTA and CDR2 is FQGNSA in the germline V gene. J gave up 4 bases and V 0 bases, and 4 bases lay outside the gene matches. The CDR3 region has the DNA TGTGCCAGCAGCTTAGCATTCGGGACAGCAGATACGCAGTATTTT. Its translation is CASSLAFGTADTQYF.

This clone has a handful of counts. The J gene is TRBJ2-7, the V gene TRBV29-1, with TRBD1 matching 9 bases. V dropped 6 bases and J dropped 3; count of bases not matched to a gene: 6. The CDR3 contains 13 residues. Germline V gene sequence: CDR1 SQVTM, CDR2 ANQGSEA. DNA of the CDR3: TGCAGCGTCGGGACAGGGAAGTTCTACGAGCAGTACTTC. Translation: CSVGTGKFYEQYF.